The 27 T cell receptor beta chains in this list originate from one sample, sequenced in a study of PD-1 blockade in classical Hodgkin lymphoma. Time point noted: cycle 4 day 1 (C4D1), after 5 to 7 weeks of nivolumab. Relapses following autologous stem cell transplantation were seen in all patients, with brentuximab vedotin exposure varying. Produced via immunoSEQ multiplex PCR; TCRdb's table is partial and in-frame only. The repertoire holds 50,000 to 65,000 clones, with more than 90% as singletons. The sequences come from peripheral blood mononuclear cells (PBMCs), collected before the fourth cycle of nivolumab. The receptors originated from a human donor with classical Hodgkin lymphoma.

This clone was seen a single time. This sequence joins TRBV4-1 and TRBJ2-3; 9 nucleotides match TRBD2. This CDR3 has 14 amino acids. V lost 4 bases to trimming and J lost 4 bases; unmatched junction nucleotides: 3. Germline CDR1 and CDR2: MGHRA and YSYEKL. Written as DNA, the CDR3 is TGCGCCAGCAGCCTTAGCGGGAGCCCAGATACGCAGTATTTT. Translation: CASSLSGSPDTQYF.

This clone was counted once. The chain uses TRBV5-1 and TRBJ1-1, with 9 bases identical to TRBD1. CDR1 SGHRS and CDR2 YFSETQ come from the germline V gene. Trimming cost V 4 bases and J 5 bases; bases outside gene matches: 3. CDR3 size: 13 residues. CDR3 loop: CASSPDRGTEAFF. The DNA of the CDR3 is TGCGCCAGCAGCCCGGACAGGGGTACTGAAGCTTTCTTT.

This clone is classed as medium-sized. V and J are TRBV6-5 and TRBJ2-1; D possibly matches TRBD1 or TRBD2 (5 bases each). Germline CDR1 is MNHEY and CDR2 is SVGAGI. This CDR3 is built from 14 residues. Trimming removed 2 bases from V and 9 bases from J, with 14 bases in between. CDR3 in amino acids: CASSYAQRGFEQFF. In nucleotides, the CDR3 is TGTGCCAGCAGTTACGCCCAGAGGGGATTTGAGCAGTTCTTC.

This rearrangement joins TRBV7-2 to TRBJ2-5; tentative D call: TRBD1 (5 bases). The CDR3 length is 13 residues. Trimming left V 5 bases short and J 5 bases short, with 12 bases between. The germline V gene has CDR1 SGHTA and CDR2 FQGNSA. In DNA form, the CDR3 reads TGTGCCAGCAGCGCCAGGGTAGAGGAGACCCAGTACTTC. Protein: CASSARVEETQYF.

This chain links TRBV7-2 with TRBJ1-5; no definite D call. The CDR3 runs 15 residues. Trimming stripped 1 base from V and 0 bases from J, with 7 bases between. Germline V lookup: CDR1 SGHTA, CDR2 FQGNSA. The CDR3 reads CASSLDSLSNQPQHF. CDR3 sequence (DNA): TGTGCCAGCAGCTTAGACAGTCTTAGCAATCAGCCCCAGCATTTT.

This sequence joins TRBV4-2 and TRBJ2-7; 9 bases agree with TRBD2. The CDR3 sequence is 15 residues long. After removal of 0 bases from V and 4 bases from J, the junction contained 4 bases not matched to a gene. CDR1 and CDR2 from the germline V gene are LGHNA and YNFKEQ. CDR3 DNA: TGTGCCAGCAGCCAAGATCGAACTAGCGGGTACGAGCAGTACTTC. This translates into CASSQDRTSGYEQYF.

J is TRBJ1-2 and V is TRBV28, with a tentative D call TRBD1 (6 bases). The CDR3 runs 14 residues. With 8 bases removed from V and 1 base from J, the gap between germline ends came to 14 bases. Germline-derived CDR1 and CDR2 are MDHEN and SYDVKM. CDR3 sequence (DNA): TGTGCCAGCTTGGGGGGCAAAGTTAACTATGGCTACACCTTC. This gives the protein CASLGGKVNYGYTF.

The CDR3 here is CASSLIGQQFF. For the CDR3, the DNA is TGCGCCAGCAGCTTAATTGGCCAGCAGTTCTTC. V usage is TRBV5-1 and J usage is TRBJ2-1, with D unclear. Germline lookup yields CDR1 SGHRS and CDR2 YFSETQ. There are 11 residues in the CDR3. V was shortened by 2 bases and J by 11 bases, with 8 bases between the two germline ends.

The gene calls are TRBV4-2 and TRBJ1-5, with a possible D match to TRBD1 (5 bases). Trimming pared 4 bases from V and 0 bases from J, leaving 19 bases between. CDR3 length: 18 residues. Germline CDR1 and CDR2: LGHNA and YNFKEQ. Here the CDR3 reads CASSPHQTEYYSNQPQHF. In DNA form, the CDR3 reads TGTGCCAGCAGCCCTCACCAGACAGAGTACTATAGCAATCAGCCCCAGCATTTT.

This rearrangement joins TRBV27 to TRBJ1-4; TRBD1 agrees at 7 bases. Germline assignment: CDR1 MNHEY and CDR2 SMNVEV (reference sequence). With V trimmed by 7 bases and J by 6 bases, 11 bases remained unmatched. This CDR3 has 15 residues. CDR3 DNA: TGTGCCAGCAAGAGGGGGCGAGGTAGGGATGAAAAACTGTTTTTT. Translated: CASKRGRGRDEKLFF.

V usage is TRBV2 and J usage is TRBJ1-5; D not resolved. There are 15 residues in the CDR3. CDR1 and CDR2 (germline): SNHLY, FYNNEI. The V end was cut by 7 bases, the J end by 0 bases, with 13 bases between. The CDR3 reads CASTYKEYSNQPQHF. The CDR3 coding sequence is TGTGCCAGCACCTACAAGGAATATAGCAATCAGCCCCAGCATTTT.

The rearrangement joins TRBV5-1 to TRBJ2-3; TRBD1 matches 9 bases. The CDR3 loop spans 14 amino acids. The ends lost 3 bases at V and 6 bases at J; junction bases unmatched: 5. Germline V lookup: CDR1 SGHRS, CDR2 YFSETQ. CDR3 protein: CASSSGQGADTQYF. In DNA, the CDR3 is TGCGCCAGCAGCTCGGGACAGGGAGCCGATACGCAGTATTTT.

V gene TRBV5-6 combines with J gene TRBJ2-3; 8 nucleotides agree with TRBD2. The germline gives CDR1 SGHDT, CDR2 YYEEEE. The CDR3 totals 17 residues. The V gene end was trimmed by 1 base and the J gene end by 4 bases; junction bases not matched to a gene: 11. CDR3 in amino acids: CASSLMVAGGFADTQYF. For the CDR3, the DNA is TGTGCCAGCAGCTTGATGGTTGCGGGAGGTTTTGCAGATACGCAGTATTTT.

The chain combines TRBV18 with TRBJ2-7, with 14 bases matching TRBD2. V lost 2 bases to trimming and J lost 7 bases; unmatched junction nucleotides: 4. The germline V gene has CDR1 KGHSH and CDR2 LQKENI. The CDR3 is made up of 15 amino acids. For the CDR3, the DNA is TGTGCCAGCTCACCAGGGACTAGCGGGAGTGGGGAGCAGTACTTC. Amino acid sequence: CASSPGTSGSGEQYF.

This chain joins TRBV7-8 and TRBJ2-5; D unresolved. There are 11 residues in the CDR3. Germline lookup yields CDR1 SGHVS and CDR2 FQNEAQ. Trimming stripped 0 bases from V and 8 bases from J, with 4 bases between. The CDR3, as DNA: TGTGCCAGCAGCTTAGCTGGAACCCAGTACTTC. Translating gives CASSLAGTQYF. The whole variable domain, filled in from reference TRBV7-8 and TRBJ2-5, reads GAGVSQSPRYKVAKRGQDVALRCDPISGHVSLFWYQQALGQGPEFLTYFQNEAQLDKSGLPSDRFFAERPEGSVSTLKIQRTQQEDSAVYLCASSLAGTQYFGPGTRLLVL.

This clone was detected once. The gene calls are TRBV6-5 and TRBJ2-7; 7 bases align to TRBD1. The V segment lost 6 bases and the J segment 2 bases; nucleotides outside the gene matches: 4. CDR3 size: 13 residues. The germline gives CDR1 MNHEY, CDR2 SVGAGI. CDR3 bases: TGTGCCAGCAGAAGGACAGGTCCCTACGAGCAGTACTTC. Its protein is CASRRTGPYEQYF.

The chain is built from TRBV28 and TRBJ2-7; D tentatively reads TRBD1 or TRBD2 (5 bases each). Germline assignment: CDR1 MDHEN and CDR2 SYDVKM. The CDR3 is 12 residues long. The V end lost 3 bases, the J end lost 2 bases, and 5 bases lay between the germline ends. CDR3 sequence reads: CASSLGAYEQYF. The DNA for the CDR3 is TGTGCCAGCAGTTTGGGGGCCTACGAGCAGTACTTC.

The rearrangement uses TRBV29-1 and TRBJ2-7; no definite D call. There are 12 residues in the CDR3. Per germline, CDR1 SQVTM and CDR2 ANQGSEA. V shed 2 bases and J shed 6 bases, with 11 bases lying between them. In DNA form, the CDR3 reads TGCAGCGTTGAACGAGGCTCGGGCGAGCAGTACTTC. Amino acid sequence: CSVERGSGEQYF.

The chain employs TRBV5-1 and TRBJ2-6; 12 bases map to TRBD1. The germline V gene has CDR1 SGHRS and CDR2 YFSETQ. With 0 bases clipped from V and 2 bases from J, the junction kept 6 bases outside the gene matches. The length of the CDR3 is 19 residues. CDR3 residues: CASSLARDRGLTGANVLTF. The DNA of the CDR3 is TGCGCCAGCAGCTTGGCCAGGGACAGGGGGCTTACTGGGGCCAACGTCCTGACTTTC.

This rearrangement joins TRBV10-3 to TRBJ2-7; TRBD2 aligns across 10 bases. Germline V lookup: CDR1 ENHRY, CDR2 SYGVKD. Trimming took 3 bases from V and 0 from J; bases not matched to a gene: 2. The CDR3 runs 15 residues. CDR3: CAISDLAGVSYEQYF. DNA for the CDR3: TGTGCCATCAGTGACCTAGCGGGAGTCTCCTACGAGCAGTACTTC.

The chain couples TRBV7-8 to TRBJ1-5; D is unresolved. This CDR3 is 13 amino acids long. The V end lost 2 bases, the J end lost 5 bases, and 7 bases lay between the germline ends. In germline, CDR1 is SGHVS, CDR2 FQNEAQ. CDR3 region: CASSLILDQPQHF. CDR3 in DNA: TGTGCCAGCAGCTTAATCCTGGATCAGCCCCAGCATTTT.

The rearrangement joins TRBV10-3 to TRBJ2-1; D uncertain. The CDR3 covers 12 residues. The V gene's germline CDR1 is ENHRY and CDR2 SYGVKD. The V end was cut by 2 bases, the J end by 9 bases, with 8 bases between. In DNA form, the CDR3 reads TGTGCCATCAGTGAGAGTTGGGGTGAGCAGTTCTTC. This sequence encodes CAISESWGEQFF.

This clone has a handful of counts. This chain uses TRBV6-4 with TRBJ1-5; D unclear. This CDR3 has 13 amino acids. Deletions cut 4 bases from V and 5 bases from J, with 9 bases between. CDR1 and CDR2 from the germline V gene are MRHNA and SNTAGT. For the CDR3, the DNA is TGTGCCAGCAGTGGGACGCCAGATCAGCCCCAGCATTTT. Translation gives CASSGTPDQPQHF.

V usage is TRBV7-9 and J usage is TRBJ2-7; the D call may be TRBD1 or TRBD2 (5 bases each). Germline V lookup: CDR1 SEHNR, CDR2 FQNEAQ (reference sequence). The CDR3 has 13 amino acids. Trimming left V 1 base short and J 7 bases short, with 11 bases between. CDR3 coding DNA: TGTGCCAGCAGCTTAGTCGGGGCTAAAGAGCAGTACTTC. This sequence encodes CASSLVGAKEQYF.

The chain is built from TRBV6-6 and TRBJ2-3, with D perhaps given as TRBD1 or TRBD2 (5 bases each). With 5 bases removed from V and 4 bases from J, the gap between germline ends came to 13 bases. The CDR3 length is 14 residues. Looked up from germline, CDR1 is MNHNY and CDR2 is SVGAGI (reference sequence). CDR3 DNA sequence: TGTGCCAGCAGTGACCGGGACGCTGCAGATACGCAGTATTTT. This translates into CASSDRDAADTQYF.

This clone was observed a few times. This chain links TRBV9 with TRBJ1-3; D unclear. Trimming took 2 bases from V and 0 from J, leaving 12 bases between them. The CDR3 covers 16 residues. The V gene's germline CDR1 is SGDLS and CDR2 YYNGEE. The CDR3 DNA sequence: TGTGCCAGCAGCGTGGGTTCCGAAGACTCTGGAAACACCATATATTTT. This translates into CASSVGSEDSGNTIYF. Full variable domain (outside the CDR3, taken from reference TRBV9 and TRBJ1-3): DSGVTQTPKHLITATGQRVTLRCSPRSGDLSVYWYQQSLDQGLQFLIQYYNGEERAKGNILERFSAQQFPDLHSELNLSSLELGDSALYFCASSVGSEDSGNTIYFGEGSWLTVV.

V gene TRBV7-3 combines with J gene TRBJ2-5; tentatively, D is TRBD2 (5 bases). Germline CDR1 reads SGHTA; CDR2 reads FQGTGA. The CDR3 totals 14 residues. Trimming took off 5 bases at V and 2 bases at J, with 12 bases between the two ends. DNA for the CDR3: TGTGCCAGCAGCCGGGGTGGGGAGCAAGAGACCCAGTACTTC. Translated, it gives CASSRGGEQETQYF.